The 27 T cell receptor beta chains in this list originate from one sample, sequenced in a study of blood T cell repertoires in COVID-19. Some clones are missing from TCRdb's copy, which holds only in-frame ones; the method was immunoSEQ multiplex PCR. The sample has 65,000 to 95,000 clones; roughly 82% are singletons. Material for sequencing was peripheral blood. The receptors here all came from a woman aged 45-65 years with acute or convalescent COVID-19.

This chain links TRBV6-5 with TRBJ2-1; 8 bases align to TRBD1. Trimming took 5 bases from V and 8 from J; bases not matched to a gene: 11. The CDR3 spans 15 residues. Germline V gene data show CDR1 as MNHEY and CDR2 as SVGAGI. The CDR3 is CASSLGQAPLDEQFF. In nucleotides, the CDR3 is TGTGCCAGCAGTCTGGGACAGGCGCCTTTGGATGAGCAGTTCTTC.

This clone has just a few counts. V and J are TRBV30 and TRBJ1-6, with 7 nucleotides matching TRBD1. This CDR3 is 13 amino acids long. CDR1 GTSNPN and CDR2 SVGIG come from the germline V gene (reference sequence). The V gene end was trimmed by 4 bases and the J gene end by 5 bases; junction bases not matched to a gene: 2. CDR3 sequence: CAWTTGHNSPLHF. The DNA of the CDR3 is TGTGCCTGGACGACAGGGCATAATTCACCCCTCCACTTT. The full variable domain, completed using reference TRBV30 and TRBJ1-6, is SQTIHQWPATLVQPVGSPLSLECTVEGTSNPNLYWYRQAAGRGLQLLFYSVGIGQISSEVPQNLSASRPQDRQFILSSKKLLLSDSGFYLCAWTTGHNSPLHFGNGTRLTVT.

This chain uses TRBV7-6 with TRBJ1-6; D is unresolved. CDR3 size: 16 residues. Between the trimmed V and J ends, which lost 2 bases and 7 bases, there was a span of 15 bases. The V gene's germline CDR1 is SGHVS and CDR2 FNYEAQ. This chain's CDR3 is CASSLRAGNPNSPLHF. Here the CDR3 DNA reads TGTGCCAGCAGCTTAAGAGCCGGTAATCCGAATTCACCCCTCCACTTT.

V usage is TRBV19 and J usage is TRBJ2-1, with D perhaps matching TRBD1 (6 bases). V lost 0 bases, J lost 7 bases, and 7 bases lay in between. The CDR3 totals 13 residues. From germline, CDR1 is LNHDA and CDR2 SQIVND (reference sequence). CDR3 DNA: TGTGCCAGTAGTATAGAGAGGGGGAATGAGCAGTTCTTC. Its translation is CASSIERGNEQFF.

For this clone: Given a much more abundant clone one base away, this may be a read error. CDR3 protein: CASSFRGNTGELFF. DNA for the CDR3: TGCGCCAGCAGCTTTCGGGGGAACACCGGGGAGCTGTTTTTT. This rearrangement joins TRBV5-1 to TRBJ2-2, with a possible D match to TRBD2 (5 bases). The V and J ends lost 2 bases and 1 base respectively, with 6 bases between them. The germline gives CDR1 SGHRS, CDR2 YFSETQ. This CDR3 contains 14 residues.

This rearrangement joins TRBV7-9 to TRBJ2-7, with 10 bases identical to TRBD2. Germline V gives CDR1 SEHNR, CDR2 FQNEAQ (reference sequence). With 1 base clipped from V and 2 bases from J, the junction kept 5 bases outside the gene matches. CDR3 size: 16 residues. CDR3 coding DNA: TGTGCCAGCAGCTTAGTAGTAACTAGCGGGACCTACGAGCAGTACTTC. It translates to CASSLVVTSGTYEQYF.

Here the CDR3 DNA reads TGTGCCAGCAGCCAGGGACAGGCCGACTACAATGAGCAGTTCTTC. Translated, it gives CASSQGQADYNEQFF. The chain combines TRBV7-2 with TRBJ2-1, with TRBD1 matching over 8 bases. The V gene end was trimmed by 5 bases and the J gene end by 3 bases; junction bases not matched to a gene: 6. The CDR3 runs to 15 residues. The V gene's germline CDR1 is SGHTA and CDR2 FQGNSA.

This clone was seen more than once but under ten times. The chain links TRBV7-8 to TRBJ1-3; 12 positions match TRBD1. J gave up 2 bases and V 5 bases, and 7 bases lay outside the gene matches. CDR1 and CDR2 (germline): SGHVS, FQNEAQ. The CDR3 has 17 residues. The CDR3 nucleotides are TGTGCCAGCAGCCTAGGTGGGACAGGGGGCCCTGGAAACACCATATATTTT. Residues: CASSLGGTGGPGNTIYF. The full variable domain, in which reference TRBV7-8 and TRBJ1-3 provide the parts outside the CDR3, is GAGVSQSPRYKVAKRGQDVALRCDPISGHVSLFWYQQALGQGPEFLTYFQNEAQLDKSGLPSDRFFAERPEGSVSTLKIQRTQQEDSAVYLCASSLGGTGGPGNTIYFGEGSWLTVV.

This clone was observed once. The J gene is TRBJ1-1, the V gene TRBV6-5; 7 bases align to TRBD1. The CDR3 spans 13 residues. The ends lost 6 bases at V and 7 bases at J; junction bases unmatched: 8. The germline CDR1 and CDR2 sequences are MNHEY and SVGAGI. The CDR3 coding sequence is TGTGCCAGCAGGCCTCCGGGACAGCTTGAAGCTTTCTTT. Translating gives CASRPPGQLEAFF.

This chain links TRBV5-4 with TRBJ2-1; D gene unclear. Germline CDR1 reads SGHNT; CDR2 reads YYREEE (reference sequence). V dropped 4 bases and J dropped 9 bases, with 11 bases sitting between them. This CDR3 contains 12 residues. The DNA for the CDR3 is TGTGCCAGCAGCCTCGCGAGTATTGAGCAGTTCTTC. Its translation is CASSLASIEQFF.

The chain joins TRBV4-3 to TRBJ2-7; 7 nucleotides match TRBD2. This CDR3 comprises 16 residues. The germline gives CDR1 LGHNA, CDR2 YSLEER. V shed 0 bases, J shed 2 bases, and the junction held 7 bases outside the gene matches. The DNA of the CDR3 is TGCGCCAGCAGCCAAGATACGGGGGGACCAACCTACGAGCAGTACTTC. As protein: CASSQDTGGPTYEQYF.

The chain carries TRBV14 and TRBJ1-1; D is undetermined. The CDR3 is made up of 13 amino acids. The germline CDR1 and CDR2 sequences are SGHDN and FVKESK. The germline V and J ends were trimmed by 5 bases and 4 bases, with 11 bases remaining between them. The CDR3 spells CASSVIRSTEAFF. The CDR3 region has the DNA TGTGCCAGCAGCGTAATTAGGAGCACTGAAGCTTTCTTT.

The chain is built from TRBV30 and TRBJ1-1; possibly TRBD1 for D (6 bases). The germline V gene has CDR1 GTSNPN and CDR2 SVGIG (reference sequence). CDR3 length: 13 amino acids. Trimming cost V 8 bases and J 2 bases, with 15 bases left between them. CDR3 coding DNA: TGTGCCAGCTTCGGGACACAAAACACTGAAGCTTTCTTT. Translating it yields CASFGTQNTEAFF. Using reference TRBV30 and TRBJ1-1 for the parts outside the CDR3, the full variable domain is SQTIHQWPATLVQPVGSPLSLECTVEGTSNPNLYWYRQAAGRGLQLLFYSVGIGQISSEVPQNLSASRPQDRQFILSSKKLLLSDSGFYLCASFGTQNTEAFFGQGTRLTVV.

The chain couples TRBV27 to TRBJ2-3; TRBD2 is a possible D gene (7 bases). V gave up 2 bases and J gave up 1 base, with 16 bases separating them. CDR3 length: 17 residues. Germline V gene sequence: CDR1 MNHEY, CDR2 SMNVEV (reference sequence). In nucleotides, the CDR3 is TGTGCCAGCAGTTTACTCGGGGCGGGGGCCGGCACAGATACGCAGTATTTT. Translation: CASSLLGAGAGTDTQYF.

A word on this clone: Germline and junction disagree at one end, which may indicate a read error. The V gene is TRBV20-1, the J gene TRBJ2-3; 11 positions agree with TRBD2. Germline CDR1 is DFQATT and CDR2 is SNEGSKA (reference sequence). This CDR3 is 14 amino acids long. The DNA of the CDR3 is TGCACTGCTAGTAGCGGGGGGGGGCCAGATACGCAGTATTTT. Residues: CTASSGGGPDTQYF.

The V call is TRBV11-2, the J call TRBJ1-2; 11 bases match TRBD1. Germline V gene lookup returns CDR1 SGHAT and CDR2 FQNNGV. V dropped 2 bases and J dropped 7; count of bases not matched to a gene: 12. This CDR3 contains 17 residues. Here the CDR3 DNA reads TGTGCCAGCAGCTTATTTGGGACAGGGGGTGTATTGGGTGGCTACACCTTC. Translated: CASSLFGTGGVLGGYTF.

This sequence joins TRBV11-2 and TRBJ2-1; D possibly corresponds to TRBD2 (6 bases). V was shortened by 5 bases and J by 6 bases, with 14 bases between the two germline ends. In germline, CDR1 is SGHAT, CDR2 FQNNGV. This CDR3 has 14 amino acids. CDR3 amino acids: CASSQPGLLNEQFF. The CDR3 nucleotides are TGTGCCAGCAGCCAACCGGGACTTCTCAATGAGCAGTTCTTC.

This rearrangement joins TRBV5-1 to TRBJ1-3; D not resolved. Germline CDR1 reads SGHRS; CDR2 reads YFSETQ. The CDR3 has 17 residues. V was clipped by 0 bases and J by 0 bases, with 13 bases between them. The chain's CDR3 is CASSLGFLRGSGNTIYF. The CDR3 nucleotides are TGCGCCAGCAGCTTGGGCTTCCTAAGAGGCTCTGGAAACACCATATATTTT.

The chain couples TRBV15 to TRBJ2-1; D gene ambiguous. The CDR3 runs to 16 residues. Trimming left V 5 bases short and J 5 bases short, with 19 bases between. Per germline, CDR1 LNHNV and CDR2 YYDKDF (reference sequence). The CDR3 bases are TGTGCCACCAGCCTCCATGATAGAGGAGCAGACAATGAGCAGTTCTTC. Protein product: CATSLHDRGADNEQFF.

J is TRBJ2-2 and V is TRBV13, with 15 bases identical to TRBD2. The V segment lost 5 bases and the J segment 5 bases; nucleotides outside the gene matches: 6. Germline V CDR1 and CDR2: PRHDT, FYEKMQ (reference sequence). There are 17 residues in the CDR3. The CDR3 DNA follows: TGTGCCAGCAGCCCAGGGACTAGCGGGAGGTGGACCGGGGAGCTGTTTTTT. Translation: CASSPGTSGRWTGELFF.

The V gene is TRBV7-9, the J gene TRBJ1-1, with 9 positions matching TRBD1. Per the germline V gene, CDR1 is SEHNR and CDR2 is FQNEAQ (reference sequence). The CDR3 loop spans 18 amino acids. Trimming at V came to 2 bases and at J to 3 bases, leaving 13 bases not matched to a gene. CDR3 DNA: TGTGCCAGCAGCTTATCACACATACGGACAGGGGTTGACACTGAAGCTTTCTTT. Encoded protein: CASSLSHIRTGVDTEAFF.

The V gene is TRBV4-1, the J gene TRBJ1-1; TRBD1 might be the D (5 bases). The CDR3 contains 14 residues. CDR1 and CDR2 from the germline V gene are MGHRA and YSYEKL. V was clipped by 2 bases and J by 5 bases, with 12 bases between them. The CDR3 region is CASSQMGGGTEAFF. The DNA of the CDR3 is TGCGCCAGCAGCCAAATGGGGGGAGGGACTGAAGCTTTCTTT.

V gene TRBV19 combines with J gene TRBJ2-1; possibly TRBD2 for D (5 bases). Germline V gene lookup returns CDR1 LNHDA and CDR2 SQIVND (reference sequence). The CDR3 has 16 residues. The V end was cut by 3 bases, the J end by 4 bases, with 16 bases between. The CDR3 nucleotides read TGTGCCAGTAGTATTGGGGTTGACCGGGGATACAATGAGCAGTTCTTC. As protein: CASSIGVDRGYNEQFF. Full variable domain (missing parts from reference TRBV19 and TRBJ2-1): DGGITQSPKYLFRKEGQNVTLSCEQNLNHDAMYWYRQDPGQGLRLIYYSQIVNDFQKGDIAEGYSVSREKKESFPLTVTSAQKNPTAFYLCASSIGVDRGYNEQFFGPGTRLTVL.

CDR3 region: CATSGNRPWEDIQYF. The CDR3 DNA sequence: TGTGCCACCAGCGGTAATAGGCCCTGGGAGGACATTCAGTACTTC. The V gene is TRBV15, the J gene TRBJ2-4; TRBD2 is a possible D gene (6 bases). CDR3 size: 15 residues. V shed 5 bases and J shed 8 bases, with 19 bases lying between them. CDR1 and CDR2 (germline): LNHNV, YYDKDF (reference sequence).

The genes are TRBV5-5 and TRBJ2-7, with 7 positions matching TRBD1. The CDR3 has 19 amino acids. The V gene's germline CDR1 is SGHKS and CDR2 YYEKEE (reference sequence). V was clipped by 7 bases and J by 0 bases; unmatched bases: 22. Here the CDR3 reads CASSNGVPRQGLSSYEQYF. CDR3 in DNA: TGTGCCAGCTCCAATGGGGTCCCACGACAGGGTCTTAGCTCCTACGAGCAGTACTTC.

This chain joins TRBV5-4 and TRBJ2-1; 7 nucleotides agree with TRBD1. Trimming at V came to 3 bases and at J to 4 bases, leaving 4 bases not matched to a gene. CDR3 length: 14 amino acids. The germline CDR1 and CDR2 sequences are SGHNT and YYREEE (reference sequence). CDR3 sequence: CASSSPGQYNEQFF. The CDR3 DNA reads TGTGCCAGCAGCTCGCCGGGACAGTACAATGAGCAGTTCTTC.

The genes are TRBV5-6 and TRBJ2-2, with 9 bases aligning to TRBD1. This CDR3 region has 13 residues. V was clipped by 0 bases and J by 12 bases; unmatched bases: 3. Germline values: CDR1 SGHDT, CDR2 YYEEEE. Here the CDR3 DNA reads TGTGCCAGCAGCTTGGCAGGGACAGGGAAGCTGTTTTTT. Its translation: CASSLAGTGKLFF.